This T cell receptor (beta chain) was profiled in a study of blood T cells in healthy people across ages. General study results and limits: Researchers deemed the diversity estimates from one million T cells underestimates. TCR beta diversity correlated strongly with naive T cell percentage.

This clonotype came up many times. The target antigen is unknown. Donor samples were obtained from healthy Caucasian individuals from Russia, aged 6 to 90. Together with a sample-barcoded 5' primer, a J-beta primer mix was included in a second PCR lasting 7 to 11 cycles. A tag from a template-switch adaptor with 12 random nucleotides marked each cDNA molecule. TCRdb re-called the 5' RACE reads through MiXCR, storing one row per CDR3 protein. The repertoire has 710,000 or so distinct CDR3 sequences, about 30% of them found once; the top ten carry 15% to 19%. The sample comprised blood. The clonotype was recovered from a woman over 75 in good health.

The CDR3 DNA sequence: TGTGCCATCAGTGAGTCGCAGCGGGGGGGCAATTCAGATACGCAGTATTTT. Its translation: CAISESQRGGNSDTQYF. V gene TRBV10-3 combines with J gene TRBJ2-3; TRBD2 aligns across 10 bases. With V trimmed by 0 bases and J by 4 bases, 7 bases remained unmatched. This CDR3 spans 17 amino acids. The germline gives CDR1 ENHRY, CDR2 SYGVKD.